The 13 T cell receptor beta chains in this list originate from one sample, sequenced in a study of cytomegalovirus exposure and HLA in healthy donors (dated by TCRdb to the late 2010s). The library was prepared using the immunoSEQ multiplex PCR assay. A mixture of 60 forward primers for TCR Vbeta segments and 13 reverse primers for TCR Jbeta segments was used in the multiplex PCR. This is the immuneACCESS table as TCRdb keeps it, with only in-frame sequences that have V and J called. A part of the clones is gone; compared with another copy, unresolved V genes explain less than half, and the rest is unexplained. For this sample the table gives 170,000 or so clones, of which 60% to 85% were detected only once. Jointly, the top ten make up approximately 3.4% of the sample. Material: PBMCs. These TCRs come from a woman between 45 and 60 years old in good health and CMV-seropositive.

This clone was seen just once. The rearrangement joins TRBV7-9 to TRBJ1-1; 7 bases fit TRBD1. J lost 7 bases, V lost 5 bases, and 7 bases had no gene match. Germline V lookup: CDR1 SEHNR, CDR2 FQNEAQ (reference sequence). The length of the CDR3 is 13 residues. In DNA, the CDR3 is TGTGCCAGCAGCCCGTTAAGGACAGGTGAAGCTTTCTTT. Its protein is CASSPLRTGEAFF.

The chain combines TRBV4-2 with TRBJ2-5, with TRBD1 matching over 10 bases. Germline CDR1 LGHNA, CDR2 YNFKEQ. Trimming at V came to 0 bases and at J to 5 bases, leaving 9 bases not matched to a gene. The CDR3 is 17 residues long. The CDR3 sequence is CASSQDGRDRGLETQYF. In DNA form, the CDR3 reads TGTGCCAGCAGCCAAGACGGTCGGGACAGGGGTTTGGAGACCCAGTACTTC.

The chain has TRBV28 and TRBJ1-6, with 8 bases matching TRBD1. The CDR3 has 11 residues. V lost 7 bases and J lost 16; bases outside the gene matches: 6. CDR1 is MDHEN and CDR2 is SYDVKM in the germline V gene. CDR3 sequence: CASKSGGPLHF. CDR3 nucleotide sequence: TGTGCCAGCAAATCAGGGGGCCCACTCCACTTT.

This chain joins TRBV10-3 and TRBJ1-1; the D gene is possibly TRBD1 (5 bases). Germline V CDR1 and CDR2: ENHRY, SYGVKD. Deletions cut 7 bases from V and 4 bases from J, with 19 bases between. This CDR3 is built from 15 residues. In DNA, the CDR3 is TGTGCCATCAACCCGGACACGGGGCGGGGCACTGAAGCTTTCTTT. Its translation is CAINPDTGRGTEAFF.

The chain links TRBV5-8 to TRBJ1-1; D remains ambiguous. V dropped 0 bases and J dropped 0 bases, with 6 bases sitting between them. The CDR3 length is 14 residues. Per germline, CDR1 SGHTS and CDR2 YDEGEE. CDR3 nucleotide sequence: TGTGCCAGCAGCTTGGGACACGTGAACACTGAAGCTTTCTTT. The encoded protein is CASSLGHVNTEAFF.

The chain carries TRBV5-1 and TRBJ2-1; 11 nucleotides line up with TRBD2. Germline values: CDR1 SGHRS, CDR2 YFSETQ. The CDR3 is 15 amino acids. The junction had 3 bases not matched to a gene; V was cut back by 4 bases and J by 3 bases. The CDR3 reads CASSQGLAVYNEQFF. CDR3 nucleotides: TGCGCCAGCAGCCAGGGACTAGCGGTCTACAATGAGCAGTTCTTC.

V and J are TRBV10-3 and TRBJ1-2; tentatively, D is TRBD1 (6 bases). CDR1 and CDR2 (germline): ENHRY, SYGVKD. This CDR3 comprises 13 residues. The V gene lost 4 bases and the J gene lost 8 bases, with 14 bases spanning the gap. The CDR3 reads CAISATGMQGYTF. The CDR3 coding sequence is TGTGCCATCAGTGCAACAGGGATGCAAGGCTACACCTTC.

V gene TRBV2 combines with J gene TRBJ1-1; D may be TRBD1 (6 bases). This CDR3 is 15 amino acids long. Germline V gives CDR1 SNHLY, CDR2 FYNNEI. The ends were cut back, 2 bases at V and 3 bases at J, with 13 bases in the middle. CDR3 residues: CASSEWGLRDTEAFF. CDR3 in DNA: TGTGCCAGCAGTGAATGGGGGCTCCGGGACACTGAAGCTTTCTTT.

As regards this clone: One junction end does not reproduce the germline sequence, and a read error may be involved. The CDR3 sequence: CASSRALGLGSGANGLTF. The CDR3 DNA reads as TGCGCCAGCAGCCGTGCCCTGGGATTGGGCTCTGGGGCCAACGGCCTGACTTTC. The rearrangement links TRBV4-3 to TRBJ2-6; TRBD1 is a possible D gene (5 bases). Germline V gene sequence: CDR1 LGHNA, CDR2 YSLEER. The CDR3 spans 18 residues.

V gene TRBV29-1 combines with J gene TRBJ1-1; D unclear. CDR3 size: 14 residues. Germline V gene data show CDR1 as SQVTM and CDR2 as ANQGSEA. V shed 0 bases and J shed 1 base, with 9 bases lying between them. The CDR3 coding sequence is TGCAGCGTTGAAGATTACAGAAGGAACACTGAAGCTTTCTTT. This encodes CSVEDYRRNTEAFF.

This chain uses TRBV28 with TRBJ1-2; 7 bases are a match to TRBD1. The CDR3 sequence is 14 residues long. CDR1 is MDHEN, CDR2 SYDVKM, per germline. The trim removed 2 bases at V and 8 bases at J, leaving 8 bases unmatched. The CDR3 coding sequence is TGTGCCAGCAGTTTAGCCGACAGGGTCTACGGCTACACCTTC. Its translation: CASSLADRVYGYTF.

The CDR3 DNA sequence: TGTGCCAGCAGCGGCAGCACAGATACGCAGTATTTT. Residues: CASSGSTDTQYF. The chain employs TRBV5-6 and TRBJ2-3; D is undetermined. The CDR3 extends over 12 amino acids. CDR1 is SGHDT and CDR2 is YYEEEE in the germline V gene. The V end was cut by 4 bases, the J end by 0 bases, with 3 bases between.

This clone was observed a handful of times. This chain links TRBV11-1 with TRBJ2-5; maybe TRBD1 (5 bases). This CDR3 spans 14 amino acids. From germline, CDR1 is SGHAT and CDR2 FQDESV (reference sequence). Trimming removed 5 bases at V and 5 bases at J, with 15 bases between. CDR3 protein: CASSQRAGHETQYF. As DNA, the CDR3 is TGTGCCAGCAGCCAGCGCGCAGGGCACGAGACCCAGTACTTC.